A selection of T cell receptor beta chains follows, all from one sample in a study of tissue T cells after allogeneic stem cell transplantation. The assay was immunoSEQ multiplex PCR, and TCRdb's table has in-frame clones only and misses some. In the table there are more than 9,500 clones, approximately 57% of which are singletons. Sequences were derived from tissue from the jejunum, sampled at autopsy. The receptors were gathered from a woman aged 18 to 55 with breast cancer. Each CDR3 is given with its conserved first and last residue. A D gene is named only where the DNA matches it firmly. Not all rows give a size; the values are once, few, many and, for expanded clones, a class.

j_call v_call d_call clone_size cdr3_aa cdr3_nt
TRBJ2-7 TRBV9 NA NA CASSVDLGHSYEQYF TGTGCCAGCAGCGTAGATTTAGGTCACTCCTACGAGCAGTACTTC
TRBJ1-2 TRBV7-2 NA medium-sized CASSPQMAGISGYTF TGTGCCAGCAGCCCTCAGATGGCAGGGATAAGTGGCTACACCTTC
TRBJ2-1 TRBV7-6 TRBD2 NA CASSSPGLAGGEQFF TGTGCCAGCAGCTCACCGGGACTAGCGGGGGGGGAGCAGTTCTTC
TRBJ2-5 TRBV11-2 NA NA CASSGQRAGETQYF TGTGCCAGCAGCGGCCAGCGGGCGGGGGAGACCCAGTACTTC
TRBJ2-7 TRBV5-1 NA NA CASSLTPGADEQYF TGCGCCAGCAGCTTGACACCGGGAGCGGACGAGCAGTACTTC
TRBJ2-7 TRBV3-1/TRBV3-2 NA NA CASSQFPSSGGYEQYF TGTGCCAGCAGCCAGTTCCCCTCCTCGGGCGGCTACGAGCAGTACTTC
TRBJ2-7 TRBV15 TRBD2 NA CATSRGGRTRGLEQYF TGTGCCACCAGCAGAGGTGGACGGACTAGAGGTCTGGAGCAGTACTTC
TRBJ2-1 TRBV6-2/TRBV6-3 NA NA CASSLDSQSYNEQFF TGTGCCAGCAGCCTCGACAGCCAGTCCTACAATGAGCAGTTCTTC
TRBJ2-3 TRBV5-1 NA NA CASRPGTSTDTQYF TGCGCCAGTAGACCAGGGACTAGCACAGATACGCAGTATTTT
TRBJ2-5 TRBV3-1/TRBV3-2 TRBD2 once CASSPGPGLADQETQYF TGTGCCAGCAGCCCTGGTCCCGGACTAGCGGACCAAGAGACCCAGTACTTC
TRBJ2-7 TRBV18 TRBD2 NA CASSPLAGGYEQYF TGTGCCAGCTCACCACTAGCGGGAGGCTACGAGCAGTACTTC